This TCR beta chain was retrieved from a study of cytomegalovirus exposure and HLA in healthy donors. Study-level points and caveats: For most TCR beta V segments, an earlier analysis put the productive rate at about 90% or about 30% of the time.

V gave up 4 bases and J gave up 5 bases, with 17 bases separating them. CDR1 is ENHRY and CDR2 is SYGVKD in the germline V gene. The CDR3 contains 15 residues. Primers included in the PCR were 60 Vbeta and 13 Jbeta primers. Some clones are missing from TCRdb's copy, which holds only in-frame ones; the method was immunoSEQ multiplex PCR. This sample contains some 130,000 clones. Turning to this clone: Its cognate antigen is unknown.

Sequenced: PBMCs. This sequence joins TRBV10-3 and TRBJ1-2, with unresolved D. The clonotype was recovered from a woman between 40 and 55 years old in good health and CMV-seropositive. CDR3 in amino acids: CAISAVQEEWYGYTF. The CDR3 coding sequence is TGTGCCATCAGTGCGGTTCAGGAAGAGTGGTATGGCTACACCTTC.